This T cell receptor beta chain was recovered during a study of beta chain features in type 1 diabetes. General study results and limits: Patients showed naive, central memory and Treg TCRB repertoires that appeared more similar than those of healthy donors. Within each of all four CD4+ subsets, Type 1 diabetes patients had TCRB CDR3s that were moderately but significantly shorter.

Since all of the isolated RNA was reverse transcribed, expressed TCRB transcripts were what got sequenced. Produced via immunoSEQ multiplex PCR; TCRdb's table is partial and in-frame only. The sample consists of 600,000 to 700,000 clones, around 15% of them appearing once. The CDR3 totals 12 residues. Trimming took 5 bases from V and 7 from J; bases not matched to a gene: 2. Germline V CDR1 and CDR2: LNHDA, SQIVND (reference sequence). Concerning this clone itself: What it binds is unknown.

The chain has TRBV19 and TRBJ1-1; TRBD1 matches 9 bases. This receptor was taken from a man aged 18 to 29 with type 1 diabetes. The sequencing sample was made of naive CD4+ T cells from blood. This chain's CDR3 is CASSGQGFEAFF. CDR3 sequence (DNA): TGTGCCAGTAGTGGACAGGGGTTTGAAGCTTTCTTT.